Below are 8 T cell receptor beta chains sequenced from a single sample in a study of T cells after somatic rescue of genetic block. Only in-frame clones appear in the TCRdb table, and some are missing; sequencing was by immunoSEQ multiplex PCR. Of 9,000 to 15,000 clones detected, over 55% appear once; the ten largest clones hold approximately 12%. Source material: peripheral blood mononuclear cells (PBMCs). Source of these receptors: a boy younger than 18.

This clone came up a few times. The chain joins TRBV7-2 to TRBJ1-1; D may be TRBD1 (5 bases). Germline CDR1 SGHTA, CDR2 FQGNSA. Trimming shortened V by 0 bases and J by 7 bases, and 9 bases separated the two germline ends. CDR3 length: 13 amino acids. CDR3 region: CASSLATAFEAFF. The CDR3 DNA follows: TGTGCCAGCAGCTTAGCGACAGCCTTTGAAGCTTTCTTT.

This clone occurred once. The rearrangement uses TRBV7-3 and TRBJ1-4; 7 nucleotides align to TRBD1. This CDR3 region has 18 residues. The V and J ends lost 4 bases and 4 bases, in that order; junction bases with no gene match: 15. Looked up from germline, CDR1 is SGHTA and CDR2 is FQGTGA. The CDR3 region has the DNA TGTGCCAGCAGCTCGGGTAGGTTATTCCGGGACAGTAATGAAAAACTGTTTTTT. This codes for CASSSGRLFRDSNEKLFF.

The chain employs TRBV18 and TRBJ2-5; 7 nucleotides agree with TRBD2. The germline V gene has CDR1 KGHSH and CDR2 LQKENI. V shed 1 base and J 5 bases; nucleotides not matched to a gene: 10. The CDR3 has 16 amino acids. The CDR3 DNA reads TGTGCCAGCTCACCACTCCTAGCGGTCTCAAGGGAGACCCAGTACTTC. It yields the protein CASSPLLAVSRETQYF. Combining the CDR3 with reference TRBV18 and TRBJ2-5 gives the whole variable domain NAGVMQNPRHLVRRRGQEARLRCSPMKGHSHVYWYRQLPEEGLKFMVYLQKENIIDESGMPKERFSAEFPKEGPSILRIQQVVRGDSAAYFCASSPLLAVSRETQYFGPGTRLLVL.

This chain uses TRBV7-9 with TRBJ2-3; TRBD2 agrees at 8 bases. CDR1 and CDR2 from the germline V gene are SEHNR and FQNEAQ (reference sequence). This CDR3 contains 15 residues. Trimming removed 3 bases from V and 7 bases from J; junction bases left unmatched: 9. The CDR3 is CASSFLRGAENTQYF. The CDR3 DNA reads as TGTGCCAGCAGCTTCCTGCGGGGGGCCGAAAATACGCAGTATTTT.

The chain couples TRBV2 to TRBJ2-6; D gene ambiguous. The CDR3 extends over 16 amino acids. In germline, CDR1 is SNHLY, CDR2 FYNNEI. The V and J ends lost 5 bases and 0 bases respectively, with 11 bases between them. The DNA for the CDR3 is TGTGCCAGCAGTCTACATGGATGCTCTGGGGCCAACGTCCTGACTTTC. Its translation is CASSLHGCSGANVLTF.

The V call is TRBV28, the J call TRBJ1-2; maybe TRBD1 (5 bases). Trimming cost V 3 bases and J 12 bases, with 20 bases left between them. The CDR3 contains 14 residues. Germline V gene sequence: CDR1 MDHEN, CDR2 SYDVKM. The CDR3 region is CASSFGGAPYGDTF. The CDR3 DNA is TGTGCCAGCAGTTTTGGTGGGGCCCCCTATGGAGACACCTTC.

CDR3 protein: CSVPTQEPDTQYF. The CDR3 DNA reads TGCAGCGTTCCGACTCAAGAACCCGATACGCAGTATTTT. This sequence joins TRBV29-1 and TRBJ2-3; unclear D gene. This CDR3 is built from 13 residues. Germline-derived CDR1 and CDR2 are SQVTM and ANQGSEA. V was shortened by 5 bases and J by 6 bases, with 15 bases between the two germline ends.

This rearrangement joins TRBV10-3 to TRBJ2-5; tentative D call: TRBD1 (5 bases). The CDR3 loop spans 15 amino acids. V lost 1 base and J 1 base, leaving 10 bases between the germline ends. Germline CDR1 reads ENHRY; CDR2 reads SYGVKD. The CDR3 loop reads CAISELSGFQETQYF. DNA for the CDR3: TGTGCCATCAGTGAGTTATCAGGGTTCCAAGAGACCCAGTACTTC.